Below are 26 T cell receptor beta chains sequenced from a single sample in a study of blood T cell repertoires in COVID-19. Libraries were prepared by immunoSEQ multiplex PCR; TCRdb keeps only in-frame clonotypes and omits some of them. The table includes approximately 250,000 clones, more than 80% detected once. Sequenced input: peripheral blood. The receptors here all came from a human donor in a cohort sampled during active COVID-19.

The chain uses TRBV7-9 and TRBJ1-1; D gene uncertain. Germline loops: CDR1 SEHNR, CDR2 FQNEAQ (reference sequence). V lost 4 bases, J lost 5 bases, and 8 bases lay in between. The CDR3 totals 12 residues. This CDR3 reads CASSSGSTEAFF. In DNA, the CDR3 is TGTGCCAGCAGCTCCGGTAGTACTGAAGCTTTCTTT.

The V gene is TRBV5-1, the J gene TRBJ1-1, with D tentatively TRBD1 (5 bases). The length of the CDR3 is 14 residues. V lost 3 bases and J lost 1, with 10 bases in between. The germline gives CDR1 SGHRS, CDR2 YFSETQ. CDR3 region: CASSWATGNTEAFF. As DNA, the CDR3 is TGCGCCAGCAGCTGGGCTACAGGGAACACTGAAGCTTTCTTT.

V gene TRBV12-3 or TRBV12-4 combines with J gene TRBJ1-2; the match to TRBD1 covers 8 bases. The trim removed 6 bases at V and 3 bases at J, leaving 3 bases unmatched. CDR3 length equals 13 residues. The CDR3 sequence: CASSSGGYYGYTF. CDR3 nucleotide sequence: TGTGCCAGCAGCTCAGGGGGCTACTATGGCTACACCTTC.

This chain joins TRBV5-6 and TRBJ2-3, with TRBD2 matching 9 bases. V shed 4 bases and J 2 bases; nucleotides not matched to a gene: 8. The length of the CDR3 is 16 residues. Germline V gene sequence: CDR1 SGHDT, CDR2 YYEEEE. The CDR3 DNA reads TGTGCCAGCAGCAAAAAGGGACTAGCAGACACAGATACGCAGTATTTT. Its translation: CASSKKGLADTDTQYF.

This clone was counted at least ten times. The rearrangement uses TRBV5-8 and TRBJ2-7; D is uncertain. Germline V gene lookup returns CDR1 SGHTS and CDR2 YDEGEE. The CDR3 length is 11 residues. V was trimmed by 4 bases and J by 4 bases, leaving 6 bases between them. The CDR3 sequence is CASSLVYEQYF. CDR3 nucleotide sequence: TGTGCCAGCAGCCTAGTATACGAGCAGTACTTC.

The chain links TRBV19 to TRBJ1-5; D ambiguous. V shed 5 bases and J shed 0 bases, with 14 bases lying between them. Germline CDR1 is LNHDA and CDR2 is SQIVND (reference sequence). This CDR3 comprises 16 residues. The CDR3 protein is CASSPRALYSNQPQHF. CDR3 in DNA: TGTGCCAGTAGTCCCCGAGCCCTCTATAGCAATCAGCCCCAGCATTTT. Supplemented by reference TRBV19 and TRBJ1-5, the full variable domain reads DGGITQSPKYLFRKEGQNVTLSCEQNLNHDAMYWYRQDPGQGLRLIYYSQIVNDFQKGDIAEGYSVSREKKESFPLTVTSAQKNPTAFYLCASSPRALYSNQPQHFGDGTRLSIL.

A remark on this clone: In the same sample, other DNA sequences code for this CDR3. The chain links TRBV3-1 (or the pseudogene TRBV3-2) to TRBJ2-5; the match to TRBD2 covers 7 bases. This CDR3 comprises 14 residues. Germline assignment: CDR1 LGHDT and CDR2 YNNKEL (reference sequence). V lost 0 bases, J lost 4 bases, and 2 bases stayed unmatched. CDR3: CASSQEGGSETQYF. Here the CDR3 DNA reads TGTGCCAGCAGCCAAGAGGGAGGGTCAGAGACCCAGTACTTC.

J is TRBJ1-2 and V is TRBV28; no firm D call. Germline CDR1 MDHEN, CDR2 SYDVKM. V was pared by 3 bases and J by 2 bases, with 10 bases between. The CDR3 totals 14 residues. CDR3 DNA sequence: TGTGCCAGCAGTTTCCCCAGGTCCAACTATGGCTACACCTTC. It is translated as CASSFPRSNYGYTF.

The V and J genes are TRBV3-1 (or the pseudogene TRBV3-2) and TRBJ1-1, with D uncertain. From germline, CDR1 is LGHDT and CDR2 YNNKEL (reference sequence). CDR3 length equals 15 residues. V was clipped by 6 bases and J by 0 bases, with 14 bases between them. This CDR3 reads CASSPEGRMNTEAFF. For the CDR3, the DNA is TGTGCCAGCAGTCCGGAGGGAAGGATGAACACTGAAGCTTTCTTT.

The table lists this clone with a count of one. V gene TRBV4-1 combines with J gene TRBJ1-6; TRBD1 matches at 11 bases. The V gene end was trimmed by 3 bases and the J gene end by 0 bases; junction bases not matched to a gene: 4. CDR1 is MGHRA, CDR2 YSYEKL, per germline. The CDR3 sequence is 18 residues long. As DNA, the CDR3 is TGCGCCAGCAGCCAGAGAGGGACAGGGGGCTCCTATAATTCACCCCTCCACTTT. It encodes CASSQRGTGGSYNSPLHF.

The CDR3 region is CASSLEGGLSYEQYF. The CDR3 DNA reads TGCGCCAGCAGCTTGGAAGGTGGACTCTCCTACGAGCAGTACTTC. The chain uses TRBV5-1 and TRBJ2-7; possibly TRBD2 for D (5 bases). The germline CDR1 and CDR2 sequences are SGHRS and YFSETQ. The ends were cut back, 0 bases at V and 0 bases at J, with 10 bases in the middle. This CDR3 has 15 residues.

This clone occurred a few times. The gene calls are TRBV5-5 and TRBJ1-3; 7 bases are a match to TRBD1. CDR3 length: 16 residues. Losses at the gene ends were 2 bases for V and 0 bases for J; bases not matched to a gene: 5. Germline V gene data show CDR1 as SGHKS and CDR2 as YYEKEE (reference sequence). The CDR3 DNA sequence: TGTGCCAGCAGCTTTCGACAGGGACACTCTGGAAACACCATATATTTT. Its protein is CASSFRQGHSGNTIYF.

This clone was seen just once. The chain combines TRBV4-1 with TRBJ2-7; no definite D call. Looked up from germline, CDR1 is MGHRA and CDR2 is YSYEKL. Deletions cut 0 bases from V and 0 bases from J, with 6 bases between. This CDR3 contains 14 residues. CDR3 DNA: TGCGCCAGCAGCCAAGACAGTCTCTCCTACGAGCAGTACTTC. Translating gives CASSQDSLSYEQYF.

The V call is TRBV27, the J call TRBJ2-7, with D hard to call. Trimming cost V 6 bases and J 1 base, with 10 bases left between them. The germline gives CDR1 MNHEY, CDR2 SMNVEV (reference sequence). This CDR3 has 13 residues. The CDR3 DNA reads TGTGCCAGCAGAAAGACTGTTTCCTACGAGCAGTACTTC. Encoded protein: CASRKTVSYEQYF.

The genes are TRBV19 and TRBJ1-5; tentative D call: TRBD1 (5 bases). This CDR3 has 12 amino acids. V shed 3 bases and J shed 7 bases, with 7 bases lying between them. CDR1 LNHDA and CDR2 SQIVND come from the germline V gene (reference sequence). The CDR3 spells CASSMGGQPQHF. The CDR3 coding sequence is TGTGCCAGTAGTATGGGGGGACAGCCCCAGCATTTT.

This chain joins TRBV10-3 and TRBJ1-6, with TRBD1 identical over 9 bases. The CDR3 covers 15 residues. CDR1 ENHRY and CDR2 SYGVKD come from the germline V gene. The J segment lost 7 bases and the V segment lost 6 bases, leaving 7 bases of the junction unmatched. The CDR3 nucleotides read TGTGCCATCAGGACGGACAGGGGCGGGAATTCACCCCTCCACTTT. Amino acid sequence: CAIRTDRGGNSPLHF.

The chain recombines TRBV27 with TRBJ1-6; 7 nucleotides agree with TRBD1. Germline V gene lookup returns CDR1 MNHEY and CDR2 SMNVEV (reference sequence). This CDR3 spans 14 amino acids. The ends lost 2 bases at V and 7 bases at J; junction bases unmatched: 2. DNA for the CDR3: TGTGCCAGCAGTTTAACAGGGGTGAATTCACCCCTCCACTTT. Translation gives CASSLTGVNSPLHF.

V is TRBV2 and J is TRBJ1-5; 9 bases match TRBD1. Germline CDR1 reads SNHLY; CDR2 reads FYNNEI. V dropped 6 bases and J dropped 3; count of bases not matched to a gene: 6. This CDR3 contains 15 residues. The CDR3 region is CASSEQGANNQPQHF. CDR3 nucleotides: TGTGCCAGCAGCGAACAGGGGGCAAACAATCAGCCCCAGCATTTT.

The CDR3 sequence: CASSLEAGNYGYTF. CDR3 nucleotides: TGTGCCAGCAGCTTAGAGGCAGGGAACTATGGCTACACCTTC. The J gene is TRBJ1-2, the V gene TRBV7-9; D possibly corresponds to TRBD1 (5 bases). Trimming left V 1 base short and J 2 bases short, with 8 bases between. The CDR3 contains 14 residues. Germline CDR1 SEHNR, CDR2 FQNEAQ (reference sequence).

V gene TRBV18 combines with J gene TRBJ2-7; 12 bases are a match to TRBD1. Germline-derived CDR1 and CDR2 are KGHSH and LQKENI. The CDR3 consists of 16 residues. V lost 1 base to trimming and J lost 5 bases; unmatched junction nucleotides: 6. The CDR3 DNA follows: TGTGCCAGCTCACCACAAAAGGGACAGGGGGCCGACGAGCAGTACTTC. This encodes CASSPQKGQGADEQYF.

DNA of the CDR3: TGTGCCAGTAGTATCTCCTTTCAGGGGAGGACCCAGTACTTC. The encoded protein is CASSISFQGRTQYF. V is TRBV19 and J is TRBJ2-5; maybe TRBD1 (6 bases). Germline assignment: CDR1 LNHDA and CDR2 SQIVND (reference sequence). The CDR3 spans 14 residues. V shed 3 bases and J shed 7 bases, with 15 bases lying between them.

The rearrangement uses TRBV30 and TRBJ2-1; D remains ambiguous. The CDR3 spans 11 residues. Germline-derived CDR1 and CDR2 are GTSNPN and SVGIG (reference sequence). Trimming removed 3 bases at V and 7 bases at J, with 7 bases between. The CDR3 sequence: CAWSLNNEQFF. CDR3 DNA: TGTGCCTGGAGCCTTAATAATGAGCAGTTCTTC.

The chain combines TRBV5-1 with TRBJ1-1; TRBD1 agrees at 8 bases. This CDR3 spans 15 amino acids. Germline V gives CDR1 SGHRS, CDR2 YFSETQ. J lost 4 bases, V lost 4 bases, and 9 bases had no gene match. The DNA of the CDR3 is TGCGCCAGCAGCCCCCAGACAGGGGTGGGCACTGAAGCTTTCTTT. Translating it yields CASSPQTGVGTEAFF.

V and J are TRBV25-1 and TRBJ2-2; 7 nucleotides line up with TRBD2. There are 16 residues in the CDR3. CDR1 MGHDK and CDR2 SYGVNS come from the germline V gene. The ends lost 1 base at V and 4 bases at J; junction bases unmatched: 6. CDR3 loop: CASSESKGLSTGELFF. CDR3 bases: TGTGCCAGCAGTGAATCGAAGGGACTATCCACCGGGGAGCTGTTTTTT.

The chain joins TRBV19 to TRBJ1-6, with no clear D. This CDR3 comprises 15 residues. Per the germline V gene, CDR1 is LNHDA and CDR2 is SQIVND (reference sequence). Deletions cut 0 bases from V and 7 bases from J, with 10 bases between. CDR3 DNA: TGTGCCAGTAGTATAGAGTCCTCTCGGAATTCACCCCTCCACTTT. Translated, it gives CASSIESSRNSPLHF.

This clone appeared a single time. This chain joins TRBV7-9 and TRBJ1-1; 7 nucleotides align to TRBD1. V dropped 3 bases and J dropped 5; count of bases not matched to a gene: 9. The V gene's germline CDR1 is SEHNR and CDR2 FQNEAQ (reference sequence). The CDR3 contains 15 residues. The CDR3 DNA reads TGTGCCAGCAGCTTTGGGACCACAGGGGATACTGAAGCTTTCTTT. Protein product: CASSFGTTGDTEAFF.